The 19 T cell receptor beta chains reported below all come from one sample, sequenced in a study of regulatory T cells in long-lasting Graves disease (dated by TCRdb to about 2021). Library generation was performed with multiplex PCR. Sequenced using an Illumina HiSeq 4000. CDR3 regions were amplified by Arm-PCR with iRepertoire HTBI primers to construct TCR beta libraries. TCRdb reran the public reads through fastp at Q25 and MiXCR, keeping productive beta chains. Rows with a matching CDR3 protein are joined into one entry that keeps the most common DNA and genes. The sample table lists about 470,000 distinct CDR3 sequences, 15% of them with a count of one. In total, the top ten clones hold around 17% of the sample. Interpreted using the paper, the time point label stands for: newly diagnosed GD, antithyroid drugs for less than 3 months. For both TCR sequencing and RNA sequencing, RNA was extracted from PBMCs in TRIzol.

These sequences were also reported in another study, on T cells in Graves' hyperthyroidism and ophthalmopathy.

Sequencing used peripheral blood mononuclear cells (PBMCs), obtained at new diagnosis, from a patient treated with antithyroid drugs. The receptor set was obtained from a woman aged 25 to 39 with Graves disease. Donor details come from another sample of the same person, matched by shared clones.

The rearrangement uses TRBV9 and TRBJ2-1; D is tentatively TRBD1 or TRBD2 (5 bases each). This CDR3 has 15 residues. V lost 4 bases to trimming and J lost 9 bases, with 20 bases between them. From germline, CDR1 is SGDLS and CDR2 YYNGEE. This chain's CDR3 is CASSPNPVGVGEQFF. CDR3 DNA: TGTGCCAGCAGCCCAAACCCAGTGGGGGTAGGTGAGCAGTTCTTC.

The chain recombines TRBV20-1 with TRBJ2-2; TRBD2 might be the D (6 bases). The CDR3 runs 13 residues. V lost 1 base and J lost 3, with 6 bases in between. CDR1 and CDR2 from the germline V gene are DFQATT and SNEGSKA (reference sequence). The CDR3 here is CSARAGDTGELFF. DNA for the CDR3: TGCAGTGCTAGAGCGGGAGACACCGGGGAGCTGTTTTTT.

The V gene is TRBV10-3, the J gene TRBJ2-7; the D gene is possibly TRBD2 (6 bases). Trimming removed 5 bases from V and 6 bases from J, with 14 bases in between. The CDR3 runs to 13 residues. CDR1 is ENHRY and CDR2 is SYGVKD in the germline V gene. CDR3 residues: CAISRSGESEQYF. CDR3 in DNA: TGTGCCATCAGTAGATCGGGAGAGAGCGAGCAGTACTTC.

Turning to this clonotype: This could be a read error, since a much larger clone is one nucleotide away. This rearrangement joins TRBV5-6 to TRBJ1-1, with TRBD1 as a possible D gene (6 bases). The CDR3 has 17 residues. Trimming cost V 2 bases and J 0 bases, with 17 bases left between them. Germline assignment: CDR1 SGHDT and CDR2 YYEEEE. The CDR3 DNA reads as TGTGCCAGCAGCTTTGATCATTTGGCAGGGGTGAACACTGAAGCTTTCTTT. The encoded protein is CASSFDHLAGVNTEAFF. The whole variable domain, filled in from reference TRBV5-6 and TRBJ1-1, reads DAGVTQSPTHLIKTRGQQVTLRCSPKSGHDTVSWYQQALGQGPQFIFQYYEEEERQRGNFPDRFSGHQFPNYSSELNVNALLLGDSALYLCASSFDHLAGVNTEAFFGQGTRLTVV.

Only a few counts were recorded for this clonotype. The chain uses TRBV20-1 and TRBJ2-1; a weak D match, TRBD2 (5 bases). This CDR3 spans 12 amino acids. Germline CDR1 and CDR2: DFQATT and SNEGSKA (reference sequence). The CDR3 reads CSPRDSYNEQFF. DNA for the CDR3: TGCAGCCCCCGGGACTCCTACAATGAGCAGTTCTTC.

Many counts were recorded for this clonotype. The genes are TRBV18 and TRBJ1-1; 12 nucleotides match TRBD1. There are 18 residues in the CDR3. Germline loops: CDR1 KGHSH, CDR2 LQKENI. Trimming took 0 bases from V and 0 from J; bases not matched to a gene: 5. CDR3 loop: CASSPPGTGGFMNTEAFF. The CDR3 DNA is TGTGCCAGCTCACCACCCGGGACAGGGGGCTTCATGAACACTGAAGCTTTCTTT.

V gene TRBV27 combines with J gene TRBJ2-2; D is unclear. Germline lookup yields CDR1 MNHEY and CDR2 SMNVEV (reference sequence). The CDR3 has 12 residues. V lost 8 bases and J lost 2, with 6 bases in between. The CDR3 nucleotides read TGTGCCAGCGACAAAAACACCGGGGAGCTGTTTTTT. It specifies CASDKNTGELFF.

This clonotype came up many times. The V call is TRBV11-2, the J call TRBJ1-5; no clear D. CDR3 length equals 17 residues. V was cut by 0 bases and J by 0 bases, with 12 bases left in between. The germline gives CDR1 SGHAT, CDR2 FQNNGV. CDR3 in DNA: TGTGCCAGCAGCTTAGATCTGTATGGGAGTAGCAATCAGCCCCAGCATTTT. It is translated as CASSLDLYGSSNQPQHF.

This clonotype turned up a few times. J is TRBJ1-2 and V is TRBV15; 7 bases match TRBD1. This CDR3 region has 12 residues. Per the germline V gene, CDR1 is LNHNV and CDR2 is YYDKDF (reference sequence). V lost 7 bases to trimming and J lost 6 bases; unmatched junction nucleotides: 5. The CDR3 reads CATTGTVDGYTF. As DNA, the CDR3 is TGTGCCACCACCGGGACAGTTGATGGCTACACCTTC.

This clonotype was counted many times. V is TRBV11-2 and J is TRBJ2-7; D is possibly TRBD2 (8 bases). The V end lost 1 base, the J end lost 2 bases, and 36 bases lay between the germline ends. CDR1 is SGHAT, CDR2 FQNNGV, per germline. This CDR3 has 23 amino acids. Here the CDR3 reads CASSLVGGGRGFPDSGDPYEQYF. The DNA of the CDR3 is TGTGCCAGCAGCTTAGTCGGAGGGGGCCGCGGATTCCCGGATAGCGGGGACCCCTACGAGCAGTACTTC. The whole variable domain, remainder taken from reference TRBV11-2 and TRBJ2-7, is EAGVAQSPRYKIIEKRQSVAFWCNPISGHATLYWYQQILGQGPKLLIQFQNNGVVDDSQLPKDRFSAERLKGVDSTLKIQPAKLEDSAVYLCASSLVGGGRGFPDSGDPYEQYFGPGTRLTVT.

This clonotype was seen more than once but under ten times. The rearrangement links TRBV9 to TRBJ2-1; D is possibly TRBD1 or TRBD2 (5 bases each). Trimming removed 0 bases at V and 9 bases at J, with 13 bases between. The CDR3 has 14 amino acids. CDR1 is SGDLS, CDR2 YYNGEE, per germline. The CDR3, as DNA: TGTGCCAGCAGCGTAGCGCTGGAGAGGGGTGAGCAGTTCTTC. Its protein is CASSVALERGEQFF. The full variable domain, its missing parts supplied by reference TRBV9 and TRBJ2-1, is DSGVTQTPKHLITATGQRVTLRCSPRSGDLSVYWYQQSLDQGLQFLIQYYNGEERAKGNILERFSAQQFPDLHSELNLSSLELGDSALYFCASSVALERGEQFFGPGTRLTVL.

Concerning this clonotype: At one end the junction does not follow the germline gene, possibly because of a read error. This chain uses TRBV5-1 with TRBJ1-4; 9 bases are a match to TRBD1. Germline loops: CDR1 SGHRS, CDR2 YFSETQ. The CDR3 contains 15 residues. CDR3 region: CASGLTGGEGEKLFF. The CDR3 nucleotides read TGCGCCAGCGGCTTAACAGGGGGCGAGGGTGAAAAACTGTTTTTT.

A few counts support this clonotype. V is TRBV29-1 and J is TRBJ2-3; 8 bases map to TRBD2. Unmatched junction bases numbered 11, after V lost 7 bases and J lost 2 bases. This CDR3 spans 15 amino acids. The germline gives CDR1 SQVTM, CDR2 ANQGSEA. The CDR3 coding sequence is TGCAGCGGGTATGGATCGGGAGGGCACACAGATACGCAGTATTTT. It yields the protein CSGYGSGGHTDTQYF.

This clonotype was seen many times. The chain combines TRBV12-3 or TRBV12-4 with TRBJ2-5, with D possibly being TRBD2 (6 bases). The CDR3 loop spans 13 amino acids. Deletions cut 6 bases from V and 0 bases from J, with 8 bases between. The DNA for the CDR3 is TGTGCCAGCAGACGGGACTACCAAGAGACCCAGTACTTC. Residues: CASRRDYQETQYF.

Ten or more counts support this clonotype. The chain carries TRBV30 and TRBJ1-1, with D hard to call. CDR1 GTSNPN and CDR2 SVGIG come from the germline V gene (reference sequence). The CDR3 loop spans 15 amino acids. Trimming cost V 4 bases and J 2 bases, with 17 bases left between them. CDR3 residues: CAWNPRRRLNTEAFF. DNA for the CDR3: TGTGCCTGGAACCCTCGAAGAAGATTAAACACTGAAGCTTTCTTT. The full variable domain, rest sourced from reference TRBV30 and TRBJ1-1, is SQTIHQWPATLVQPVGSPLSLECTVEGTSNPNLYWYRQAAGRGLQLLFYSVGIGQISSEVPQNLSASRPQDRQFILSSKKLLLSDSGFYLCAWNPRRRLNTEAFFGQGTRLTVV.

This clonotype has ten or more counts. This chain joins TRBV20-1 and TRBJ1-4; weak D call: TRBD1 (5 bases). The germline V gene encodes CDR1 DFQATT and CDR2 SNEGSKA (reference sequence). With 0 bases removed from V and 2 bases from J, the gap between germline ends came to 13 bases. The CDR3 runs to 16 residues. Written as DNA, the CDR3 is TGCAGTGCTAGAGAGTCAGGGATAAACACTAATGAAAAACTGTTTTTT. Protein product: CSARESGINTNEKLFF.

The chain employs TRBV10-1 and TRBJ1-2; unclear D gene. Trimming left V 3 bases short and J 5 bases short, with 10 bases between. This CDR3 is built from 13 residues. The germline CDR1 and CDR2 sequences are WNHNN and SYGVQD (reference sequence). The CDR3 protein is CASSEKEEYGYTF. Written as DNA, the CDR3 is TGCGCCAGCAGTGAAAAGGAAGAATATGGCTACACCTTC.

There are many counts of this clonotype. The chain carries TRBV28 and TRBJ2-7; a possible D gene is TRBD1 (6 bases). The ends were cut back, 5 bases at V and 2 bases at J, with 16 bases in the middle. CDR1 MDHEN and CDR2 SYDVKM come from the germline V gene. CDR3 length: 15 residues. The CDR3: CASSQGTSFTYEQYF. The CDR3 nucleotides read TGTGCCAGCAGTCAGGGGACGTCGTTTACCTACGAGCAGTACTTC.

This clonotype was recorded many times. The chain couples TRBV2 to TRBJ2-2, with TRBD1 as a possible D gene (6 bases). Trimming removed 7 bases from V and 4 bases from J, with 13 bases in between. Per germline, CDR1 SNHLY and CDR2 FYNNEI. The CDR3 is 14 residues long. CDR3 protein: CASTETGRTGELFF. The CDR3 DNA reads as TGTGCCAGCACCGAGACAGGTCGCACCGGGGAGCTGTTTTTT.